A selection of T cell receptor beta chains follows, all from one sample in a study of CD8+ T cells in alopecia areata. Libraries were prepared by immunoSEQ multiplex PCR; TCRdb keeps only in-frame clonotypes and omits some of them. The sample lists 200,000 or so clones, 58% seen once, with approximately 5.1% in the top ten. This specimen was CD4+ T cells sorted from blood, taken at week 24, from a patient treated with tofacitinib. The receptors shown here come from a human donor with alopecia areata. Both conserved end residues are part of each CDR3. Each record gives: clone size, D gene, J gene, V gene, CDR3 length, CDR3 protein, CDR3 DNA. D genes are given only for firm matches. Not every row has a clone size; where given, it reads once, few, many or a size class.

>NA|TRBD1|TRBJ1-5|TRBV25-1|14
CASSGQGSNQPQHF
TGTGCCAGCAGTGGACAGGGGAGCAATCAGCCCCAGCATTTT
>NA|TRBD1|TRBJ2-7|TRBV2|13
CASSRQGEGEQYF
TGTGCCAGCAGTCGACAGGGGGAAGGGGAGCAGTACTTC
>few|NA|TRBJ2-7|TRBV30|11
CAWVKRAEQYF
TGTGCCTGGGTTAAGAGGGCCGAGCAGTACTTC
>few|NA|TRBJ2-6|TRBV5-6|16
CASSLLAGKGANVLTF
TGTGCCAGCAGCTTGTTGGCAGGGAAAGGGGCCAACGTCCTGACTTTC
>NA|NA|TRBJ1-3|TRBV27|14
CASSLDIRRDTIYF
TGTGCCAGCAGTTTAGACATCAGGCGGGACACCATATATTTT
>NA|NA|TRBJ1-5|TRBV19|14
CASWDLLSNQPQHF
TGTGCCAGTTGGGACCTTCTTAGCAATCAGCCCCAGCATTTT
>NA|NA|TRBJ1-2|TRBV7-9|14
CASSLRSHDEGYTF
TGTGCCAGCAGCTTACGGTCCCACGACGAGGGCTACACCTTC
>NA|TRBD2|TRBJ2-1|TRBV2|13
CASNLAENNEQFF
TGTGCCAGCAATCTAGCGGAGAATAATGAGCAGTTCTTC
>NA|NA|TRBJ1-2|TRBV27|14
CASSRFGSNYGYTF
TGTGCCAGCAGTCGGTTTGGGTCTAACTATGGCTACACCTTC
>NA|NA|TRBJ2-3|TRBV7-8|13
CASSPRITDTQYF
TGTGCCAGCAGCCCGAGAATCACAGATACGCAGTATTTT
>NA|TRBD2|TRBJ2-7|TRBV7-9|15
CASSSHSGGSYEQYF
TGTGCCAGCAGCTCCCACTCGGGGGGCTCCTACGAGCAGTACTTC
>NA|NA|TRBJ2-7|TRBV20-1|11
CSARQGYEQYF
TGCAGTGCTAGACAGGGCTACGAGCAGTACTTC
>NA|NA|TRBJ2-3|TRBV5-1|13
CASSSGRPDTQYF
TGCGCCAGCAGCTCAGGACGGCCGGATACGCAGTATTTT
>once|TRBD2|TRBJ2-5|TRBV9|13
CASSPTSGSTQYF
TGTGCCAGCAGCCCGACTAGCGGGAGTACCCAGTACTTC
>NA|NA|TRBJ2-5|TRBV5-4|13
CASSLDRPETQYF
TGTGCCAGCAGCTTGGACAGACCAGAGACCCAGTACTTC
>NA|NA|TRBJ1-2|TRBV28|14
CASSSIAGVYGYTF
TGTGCCAGCAGTTCTATTGCAGGGGTTTATGGCTACACCTTC
>few|TRBD2|TRBJ2-1|TRBV5-1|16
CASSLGTSGRIDEQFF
TGCGCCAGCAGCTTGGGGACTAGCGGGAGGATAGATGAGCAGTTCTTC
>NA|NA|TRBJ2-7|TRBV7-2|12
CASSLGYYEQYF
TGTGCCAGCAGCTTAGGTTACTACGAGCAGTACTTC
>NA|TRBD2|TRBJ2-5|TRBV30|17
CAWSYFLRLAGRETQYF
TGTGCCTGGAGTTATTTCCTCCGACTAGCGGGACGCGAGACCCAGTACTTC
>NA|TRBD1|TRBJ1-2|TRBV2|14
CASRDRVTNYGYTF
TGTGCCAGCAGGGACAGGGTAACTAACTATGGCTACACCTTC
>NA|NA|TRBJ2-2|TRBV6-5|14
CASGWAGNTGELFF
TGTGCCAGCGGATGGGCAGGGAACACCGGGGAGCTGTTTTTT
>NA|TRBD1|TRBJ2-7|TRBV7-9|14
CASSSGQGDYEQYF
TGTGCCAGCAGCTCGGGACAGGGGGACTACGAGCAGTACTTC
>few|NA|TRBJ2-1|TRBV5-4|15
CASSSPGPQFDEQFF
TGTGCCAGCAGCTCCCCGGGACCCCAGTTCGATGAGCAGTTCTTC
>NA|NA|TRBJ1-1|TRBV29-1|13
CSVARHRDTEAFF
TGCAGCGTTGCTAGACACAGGGACACTGAAGCTTTCTTT
>NA|NA|TRBJ1-1|TRBV11-2|12
CASSPWNTEAFF
TGTGCCAGCAGCCCGTGGAACACTGAAGCTTTCTTT
>few|NA|TRBJ2-4|TRBV11-2|12
CASSLVQGIQYF
TGTGCCAGCAGCTTAGTTCAGGGCATTCAGTACTTC
>NA|TRBD1|TRBJ1-1|TRBV29-1|10
CSVDRSEAFF
TGCAGCGTGGACAGGAGTGAAGCTTTCTTT
>NA|NA|TRBJ2-1|TRBV30|13
CAWSVGRRNEQFF
TGTGCCTGGAGTGTTGGCAGGCGAAATGAGCAGTTCTTC
>NA|TRBD1|TRBJ1-1|TRBV11-2|15
CASSFPTGPSVEAFF
TGTGCCAGCAGCTTCCCGACAGGGCCATCCGTTGAAGCTTTCTTT
>NA|NA|TRBJ2-2|TRBV5-1|15
CASSLVNANTGELFF
TGCGCCAGCAGCTTGGTGAATGCGAACACCGGGGAGCTGTTTTTT
>NA|NA|TRBJ2-7|TRBV4-3|13
CASSQDSWSEQYF
TGCGCCAGCAGCCAAGATAGCTGGAGCGAGCAGTACTTC
>NA|NA|TRBJ1-2|TRBV7-2|15
CASSLAMGSLDGYTF
TGTGCCAGCAGCTTAGCGATGGGATCTTTGGATGGCTACACCTTC
>NA|NA|TRBJ2-2|TRBV30|14
CAWSAVWGAGELFF
TGTGCCTGGAGTGCGGTGTGGGGGGCCGGGGAGCTGTTTTTT
>NA|NA|TRBJ2-5|TRBV7-8|13
CASSSLTQETQYF
TGTGCCAGCAGCTCTTTGACACAAGAGACCCAGTACTTC
>NA|NA|TRBJ2-7|TRBV5-1|15
CASSLVPRAAYEQYF
TGCGCCAGCAGCTTGGTTCCTCGGGCAGCCTACGAGCAGTACTTC
>few|TRBD2|TRBJ2-5|TRBV7-2|16
CASSLALAGAQETQYF
TGTGCCAGCAGCTTAGCGCTAGCGGGGGCCCAAGAGACCCAGTACTTC
>NA|NA|TRBJ1-2|TRBV5-1|13
CASSLETDYGYTF
TGCGCCAGCAGCTTGGAGACAGACTATGGCTACACCTTC
>NA|TRBD2|TRBJ2-3|TRBV7-3|17
CASSLGLAGDGTDTQYF
TGTGCCAGCAGCCTTGGACTAGCGGGAGATGGCACAGATACGCAGTATTTT
>NA|NA|TRBJ2-2|TRBV2|13
CASRAGQTGELFF
TGTGCCAGCAGGGCCGGACAGACCGGGGAGCTGTTTTTT
>NA|TRBD1|TRBJ1-3|TRBV29-1|15
CSVERGGFSGNTIYF
TGCAGCGTTGAGAGAGGGGGCTTCTCTGGAAACACCATATATTTT
>few|NA|TRBJ1-4|TRBV29-1|11
CSVGGREKLFF
TGCAGCGTTGGCGGGCGCGAAAAACTGTTTTTT
>NA|TRBD1|TRBJ1-2|TRBV19|13
CASKEQGASGYTF
TGTGCCAGTAAGGAACAGGGGGCCAGTGGCTACACCTTC
>NA|TRBD1|TRBJ2-4|TRBV5-5|15
CASSFQGDAKNIQYF
TGTGCCAGCAGCTTCCAGGGGGATGCCAAAAACATTCAGTACTTC
>NA|NA|TRBJ1-5|TRBV29-1|9
CSVSQPQHF
TGCAGTGTATCACAGCCCCAGCATTTT
>NA|TRBD1|TRBJ2-7|TRBV9|16
CASSVGGTDYSYEQYF
TGTGCCAGCAGCGTAGGTGGGACAGACTACTCCTACGAGCAGTACTTC
>few|NA|TRBJ2-5|TRBV6-5|14
CASSNRQGQETQYF
TGTGCCAGCAGTAATAGGCAGGGACAAGAGACCCAGTACTTC